The 21 T cell receptor beta chains listed next were all sequenced from one sample in a study of T cell responses to AZD1222 COVID-19 vaccine. Clones were sequenced by immunoSEQ multiplex PCR, and TCRdb holds only the in-frame ones, with some missing. The table shows fewer than 150,000 clones, with 88% occurring only once. The sequencing here drew on peripheral blood, taken on day 0 of AZD1222 vaccination. The origin of the receptors is an adult in good health.

The V and J genes are TRBV5-6 and TRBJ1-6; D gene unclear. Per germline, CDR1 SGHDT and CDR2 YYEEEE. Trimming shortened V by 2 bases and J by 10 bases, and 16 bases separated the two germline ends. The CDR3 spans 15 residues. The CDR3 sequence: CASSFFGPTGSPLHF. For the CDR3, the DNA is TGTGCCAGCAGCTTTTTCGGTCCGACGGGGTCACCCCTCCACTTT.

The genes are TRBV11-2 and TRBJ2-7, with 15 positions matching TRBD2. CDR1 is SGHAT, CDR2 FQNNGV, per germline. The CDR3 extends over 18 amino acids. V shed 5 bases and J 7 bases; nucleotides not matched to a gene: 15. The CDR3 here is CASSRPGLAGGLVREQYF. Written as DNA, the CDR3 is TGTGCCAGCAGCCGTCCGGGACTAGCGGGAGGCCTAGTTAGGGAGCAGTACTTC.

The chain uses TRBV5-1 and TRBJ2-3, with D possibly TRBD2 on 5 matching bases. Germline loops: CDR1 SGHRS, CDR2 YFSETQ. V was trimmed by 7 bases and J by 6 bases, leaving 15 bases between them. This CDR3 is built from 13 residues. CDR3 residues: CASGGLAEDTQYF. The CDR3 bases are TGCGCCAGCGGCGGGCTAGCTGAGGATACGCAGTATTTT. The complete variable domain, with remaining parts taken from reference TRBV5-1 and TRBJ2-3, reads KAGVTQTPRYLIKTRGQQVTLSCSPISGHRSVSWYQQTPGQGLQFLFEYFSETQRNKGNFPGRFSGRQFSNSRSEMNVSTLELGDSALYLCASGGLAEDTQYFGPGTRLTVL.

DNA for the CDR3: TGTGCCTGGAGCGCCGGGATAACCTATGGCTACACCTTC. This gives the protein CAWSAGITYGYTF. The V call is TRBV30, the J call TRBJ1-2; the D is unclear. Germline V gene sequence: CDR1 GTSNPN, CDR2 SVGIG (reference sequence). The CDR3 extends over 13 amino acids. Trimming left V 3 bases short and J 4 bases short, with 12 bases between. Combining the CDR3 with reference TRBV30 and TRBJ1-2 gives the whole variable domain SQTIHQWPATLVQPVGSPLSLECTVEGTSNPNLYWYRQAAGRGLQLLFYSVGIGQISSEVPQNLSASRPQDRQFILSSKKLLLSDSGFYLCAWSAGITYGYTFGSGTRLTVV.

This clone was observed a single time. The genes are TRBV4-1 and TRBJ1-5; maybe TRBD1 (6 bases). The ends were cut back, 0 bases at V and 7 bases at J, with 13 bases in the middle. The germline CDR1 and CDR2 sequences are MGHRA and YSYEKL. The CDR3 loop spans 15 amino acids. This chain's CDR3 is CASSQEGGWGQPQHF. The CDR3 nucleotides read TGCGCCAGCAGCCAAGAAGGGGGGTGGGGACAGCCCCAGCATTTT.

This clone was counted a few times. V gene TRBV4-1 combines with J gene TRBJ2-7, with a possible D match to TRBD1 (6 bases). Germline V CDR1 and CDR2: MGHRA, YSYEKL. The germline V and J ends were trimmed by 2 bases and 6 bases, with 14 bases remaining between them. This CDR3 has 14 amino acids. CDR3: CASSQPTGSGEQYF. The CDR3 DNA reads as TGCGCCAGCAGCCAACCAACAGGGAGCGGCGAGCAGTACTTC.

V and J are TRBV5-1 and TRBJ2-2; TRBD2 is a possible D gene (7 bases). Trimming cost V 0 bases and J 2 bases, with 14 bases left between them. The germline CDR1 and CDR2 sequences are SGHRS and YFSETQ. The CDR3 totals 17 residues. The CDR3 here is CASSLAPAGANTGELFF. The CDR3 DNA sequence: TGCGCCAGCAGCTTGGCGCCGGCGGGGGCTAACACCGGGGAGCTGTTTTTT.

The CDR3 spells CASSATGVSTEAFF. The CDR3 bases are TGTGCCAGCAGCGCCACAGGGGTATCCACTGAAGCTTTCTTT. V and J are TRBV9 and TRBJ1-1; 7 positions match TRBD1. The V gene end was trimmed by 3 bases and the J gene end by 4 bases; junction bases not matched to a gene: 6. CDR1 and CDR2 (germline): SGDLS, YYNGEE. This CDR3 has 14 residues.

The gene calls are TRBV18 and TRBJ2-5, with a weak D call TRBD2 (7 bases). The CDR3 covers 16 residues. Trimming removed 4 bases at V and 2 bases at J, with 17 bases between. From germline, CDR1 is KGHSH and CDR2 LQKENI. The CDR3 loop is CASSLMTRGGQETQYF. Here the CDR3 DNA reads TGTGCCAGCTCACTCATGACTAGGGGGGGTCAAGAGACCCAGTACTTC.

V usage is TRBV7-9 and J usage is TRBJ2-7, with 8 bases that match TRBD1. Looked up from germline, CDR1 is SEHNR and CDR2 is FQNEAQ (reference sequence). There are 14 residues in the CDR3. Losses at the gene ends were 8 bases for V and 0 bases for J; bases not matched to a gene: 6. The CDR3 here is CASQRQGSSYEQYF. CDR3 nucleotides: TGTGCCAGCCAGAGACAGGGGAGCTCCTACGAGCAGTACTTC.

Here the CDR3 reads CASRGSNNEQFF. The CDR3 DNA is TGCGCCAGCAGGGGATCTAACAATGAGCAGTTCTTC. The chain is built from TRBV5-1 and TRBJ2-1; D not resolved. Trimming shortened V by 5 bases and J by 5 bases, and 8 bases separated the two germline ends. The CDR3 contains 12 residues. The germline gives CDR1 SGHRS, CDR2 YFSETQ. The full variable domain, rest sourced from reference TRBV5-1 and TRBJ2-1, is KAGVTQTPRYLIKTRGQQVTLSCSPISGHRSVSWYQQTPGQGLQFLFEYFSETQRNKGNFPGRFSGRQFSNSRSEMNVSTLELGDSALYLCASRGSNNEQFFGPGTRLTVL.

This chain joins TRBV6-2 or TRBV6-3 and TRBJ1-5; D is perhaps TRBD1 (5 bases). The CDR3 has 11 amino acids. Germline V gene sequence: CDR1 MNHEY, CDR2 SVGEGT. The V and J ends lost 0 bases and 15 bases respectively, with 9 bases between them. CDR3 sequence (DNA): TGTGCCAGCAGTTACTCGGGCAGGGCGCATTTT. Translated: CASSYSGRAHF.

V gene TRBV11-3 combines with J gene TRBJ2-1; possibly TRBD2 for D (5 bases). The V end lost 1 base, the J end lost 4 bases, and 5 bases lay between the germline ends. CDR1 and CDR2 from the germline V gene are SGHNT and YENEEA. The CDR3 is 13 amino acids. This CDR3 reads CASSLGEYNEQFF. The CDR3 nucleotides read TGTGCCAGCAGCTTAGGGGAGTACAATGAGCAGTTCTTC. The variable domain in full, with the rest retrieved from reference TRBV11-3 and TRBJ2-1, is EAGVVQSPRYKIIEKKQPVAFWCNPISGHNTLYWYLQNLGQGPELLIRYENEEAVDDSQLPKDRFSAERLKGVDSTLKIQPAELGDSAVYLCASSLGEYNEQFFGPGTRLTVL.

The chain is built from TRBV2 and TRBJ1-2; D may be TRBD1 (5 bases). Per the germline V gene, CDR1 is SNHLY and CDR2 is FYNNEI. The CDR3 runs 12 residues. Trimming shortened V by 4 bases and J by 4 bases, and 7 bases separated the two germline ends. The CDR3 DNA reads as TGTGCCAGCAGTGTAACAGGCTATGGCTACACCTTC. As protein: CASSVTGYGYTF. The whole variable domain, remainder taken from reference TRBV2 and TRBJ1-2, is EPEVTQTPSHQVTQMGQEVILRCVPISNHLYFYWYRQILGQKVEFLVSFYNNEISEKSEIFDDQFSVERPDGSNFTLKIRSTKLEDSAMYFCASSVTGYGYTFGSGTRLTVV.

This clone was found a few times. The chain has TRBV4-2 and TRBJ2-7, with D uncertain. With 0 bases removed from V and 0 bases from J, the gap between germline ends came to 6 bases. The length of the CDR3 is 14 residues. Germline CDR1 LGHNA, CDR2 YNFKEQ. The CDR3 loop is CASSQDWNSYEQYF. CDR3 nucleotides: TGTGCCAGCAGCCAAGATTGGAACTCCTACGAGCAGTACTTC.

The V call is TRBV5-1, the J call TRBJ2-7; the D gene is possibly TRBD2 (5 bases). Trimming took off 0 bases at V and 6 bases at J, with 16 bases between the two ends. Germline CDR1 is SGHRS and CDR2 is YFSETQ. The CDR3 has 15 amino acids. CDR3 in amino acids: CASSLEGSSPGEQYF. In DNA form, the CDR3 reads TGCGCCAGCAGCTTGGAAGGGAGCTCTCCTGGCGAGCAGTACTTC.

V gene TRBV5-1 combines with J gene TRBJ2-2; the D call may be TRBD1 or TRBD2 (5 bases each). CDR1 and CDR2 (germline): SGHRS, YFSETQ. This CDR3 spans 16 amino acids. V shed 0 bases and J shed 6 bases, with 15 bases lying between them. In nucleotides, the CDR3 is TGCGCCAGCAGCTTGGGACAGCCGGCCGGGGCCGGGGAGCTGTTTTTT. Translation: CASSLGQPAGAGELFF.

This sequence joins TRBV7-2 and TRBJ1-3; D unresolved. Per germline, CDR1 SGHTA and CDR2 FQGNSA. Trimming cost V 7 bases and J 14 bases, with 18 bases left between them. This CDR3 comprises 12 residues. The CDR3 DNA sequence: TGTGCCAGCAACCGTGAGGCCCCGACTCTATATTTT. Protein sequence: CASNREAPTLYF.

The V and J genes are TRBV3-1 (or the pseudogene TRBV3-2) and TRBJ1-6; the D gene is possibly TRBD1 (5 bases). V shed 0 bases and J shed 1 base, with 7 bases lying between them. The germline V gene has CDR1 LGHDT and CDR2 YNNKEL (reference sequence). The CDR3 spans 16 residues. The CDR3 sequence: CASSQDKGSYNSPLHF. CDR3 in DNA: TGTGCCAGCAGCCAAGACAAGGGGTCCTATAATTCACCCCTCCACTTT.

The chain recombines TRBV6-4 with TRBJ1-6, with D uncertain. V lost 3 bases, J lost 5 bases, and 11 bases lay in between. The CDR3 spans 15 residues. Germline CDR1 and CDR2: MRHNA and SNTAGT. The CDR3 region is CASSELPENNSPLHF. The CDR3 DNA sequence: TGTGCCAGCAGTGAGCTCCCAGAGAATAATTCACCCCTCCACTTT.

V usage is TRBV5-8 and J usage is TRBJ2-3; D call uncertain. This CDR3 has 11 amino acids. Trimming removed 3 bases at V and 7 bases at J, with 6 bases between. CDR1 is SGHTS and CDR2 is YDEGEE in the germline V gene. The CDR3 sequence is CASSSAHTQYF. The CDR3 nucleotides read TGTGCCAGCAGCTCTGCCCATACGCAGTATTTT.